This T cell receptor (beta chain) is from a study of neurological immune-mediated disorders. Study outcomes and limitations: When grouped phylogenetically, the repertoires of 18 of the 34 multiple sclerosis patients fell together in one related-CDR3 cluster, which is a possible signature.

TCRdb recomputed calls from the 5' RACE reads with MiXCR, one row per CDR3 protein. Among about 46,000 distinct CDR3 sequences listed, approximately 2.8% were seen once. Germline V gene lookup returns CDR1 SGHRS and CDR2 YFSETQ. The ends were cut back, 0 bases at V and 6 bases at J, with 17 bases in the middle. The CDR3 is 16 amino acids. The sample holds many counts of this clonotype. No antigen is known for it. The receptor comes from a woman aged 50 to 65 with multiple sclerosis. This chain uses TRBV5-1 with TRBJ2-3, with D possibly TRBD2 on 5 matching bases. Sequencing was carried out using PBMCs. The CDR3 region has the DNA TGCGCCAGCAGCTTGGTAGCCGGAGGAACCGTGGATACGCAGTATTTT. Amino acid sequence: CASSLVAGGTVDTQYF.